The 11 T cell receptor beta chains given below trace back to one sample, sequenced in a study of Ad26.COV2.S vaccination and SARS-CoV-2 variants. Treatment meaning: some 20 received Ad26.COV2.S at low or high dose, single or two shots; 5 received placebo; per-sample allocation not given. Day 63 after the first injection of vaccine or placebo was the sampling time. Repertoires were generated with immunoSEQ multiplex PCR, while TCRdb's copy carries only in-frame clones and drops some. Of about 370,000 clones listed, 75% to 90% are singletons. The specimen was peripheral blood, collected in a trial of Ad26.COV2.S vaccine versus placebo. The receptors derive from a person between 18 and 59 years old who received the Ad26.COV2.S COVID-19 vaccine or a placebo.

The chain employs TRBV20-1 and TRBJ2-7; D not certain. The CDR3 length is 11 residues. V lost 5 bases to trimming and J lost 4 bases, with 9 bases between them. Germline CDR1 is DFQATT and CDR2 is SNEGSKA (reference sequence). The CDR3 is CSASLGYEQYF. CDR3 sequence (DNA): TGCAGTGCTTCCCTGGGGTACGAGCAGTACTTC.

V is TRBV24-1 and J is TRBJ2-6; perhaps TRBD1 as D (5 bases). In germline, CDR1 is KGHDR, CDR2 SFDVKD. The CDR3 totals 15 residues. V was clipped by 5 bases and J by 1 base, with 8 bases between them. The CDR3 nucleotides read TGTGCCACCAGTGGTAGGGGATCTGGGGCCAACGTCCTGACTTTC. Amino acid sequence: CATSGRGSGANVLTF.

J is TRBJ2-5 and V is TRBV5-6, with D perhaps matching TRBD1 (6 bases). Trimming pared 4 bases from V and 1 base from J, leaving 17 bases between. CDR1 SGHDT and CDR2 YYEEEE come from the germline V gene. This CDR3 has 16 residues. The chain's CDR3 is CASSKRQAKIQETQYF. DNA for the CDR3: TGTGCCAGCAGCAAAAGACAGGCAAAGATCCAAGAGACCCAGTACTTC.

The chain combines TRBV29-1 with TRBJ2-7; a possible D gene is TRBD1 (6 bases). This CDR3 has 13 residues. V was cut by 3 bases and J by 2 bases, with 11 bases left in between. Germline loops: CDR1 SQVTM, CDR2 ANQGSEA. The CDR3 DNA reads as TGCAGCGTTGAGCAGGGGACCGCCTACGAGCAGTACTTC. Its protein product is CSVEQGTAYEQYF.

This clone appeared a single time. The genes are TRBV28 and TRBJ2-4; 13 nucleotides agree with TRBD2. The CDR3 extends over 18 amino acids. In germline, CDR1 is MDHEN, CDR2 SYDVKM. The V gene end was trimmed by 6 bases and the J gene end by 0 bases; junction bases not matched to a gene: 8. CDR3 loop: CASSRGLAGTLAKNIQYF. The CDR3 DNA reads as TGTGCCAGCAGCCGGGGACTAGCGGGAACGTTAGCCAAAAACATTCAGTACTTC. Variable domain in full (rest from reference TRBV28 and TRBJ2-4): DVKVTQSSRYLVKRTGEKVFLECVQDMDHENMFWYRQDPGLGLRLIYFSYDVKMKEKGDIPEGYSVSREKKERFSLILESASTNQTSMYLCASSRGLAGTLAKNIQYFGAGTRLSVL.

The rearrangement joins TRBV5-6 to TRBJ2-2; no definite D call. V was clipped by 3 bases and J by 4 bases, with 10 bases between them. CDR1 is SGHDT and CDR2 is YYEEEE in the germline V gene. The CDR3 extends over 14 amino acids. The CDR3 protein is CASSWAITTGELFF. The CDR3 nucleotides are TGTGCCAGCAGCTGGGCTATTACCACCGGGGAGCTGTTTTTT.

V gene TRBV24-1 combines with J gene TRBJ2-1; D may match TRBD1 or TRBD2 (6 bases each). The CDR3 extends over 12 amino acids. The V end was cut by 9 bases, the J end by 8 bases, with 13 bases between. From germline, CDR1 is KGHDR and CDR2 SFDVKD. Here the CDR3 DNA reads TGTGCCACCCCGCCGGGGGCAGATGAGCAGTTCTTC. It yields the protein CATPPGADEQFF.

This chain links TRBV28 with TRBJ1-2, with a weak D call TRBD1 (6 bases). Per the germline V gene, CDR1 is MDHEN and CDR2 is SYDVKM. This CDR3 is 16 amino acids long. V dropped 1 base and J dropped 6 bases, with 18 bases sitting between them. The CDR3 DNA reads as TGTGCCAGCAGTTTATTTTCGGGAGGGGGGGCGGATGGCTACACCTTC. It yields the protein CASSLFSGGGADGYTF.

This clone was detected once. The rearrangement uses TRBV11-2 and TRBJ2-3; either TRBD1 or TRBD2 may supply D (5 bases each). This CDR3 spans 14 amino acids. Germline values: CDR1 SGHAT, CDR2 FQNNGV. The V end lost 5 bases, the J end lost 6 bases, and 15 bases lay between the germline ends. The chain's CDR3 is CASSPGTAADTQYF. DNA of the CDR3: TGTGCCAGCAGCCCCGGGACGGCCGCGGATACGCAGTATTTT.

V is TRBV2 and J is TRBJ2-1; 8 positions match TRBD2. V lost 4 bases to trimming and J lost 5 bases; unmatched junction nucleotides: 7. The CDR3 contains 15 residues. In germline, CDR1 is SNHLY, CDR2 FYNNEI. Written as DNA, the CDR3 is TGTGCCAGCAGTGCGCGGTCGGGAGGGAACAATGAGCAGTTCTTC. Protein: CASSARSGGNNEQFF.

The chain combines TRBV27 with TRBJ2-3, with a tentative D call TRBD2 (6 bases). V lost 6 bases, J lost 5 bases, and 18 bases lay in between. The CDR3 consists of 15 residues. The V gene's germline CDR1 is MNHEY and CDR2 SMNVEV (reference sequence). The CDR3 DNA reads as TGTGCCAGCAGCCCGTATGGGGGGAAGATAGATACGCAGTATTTT. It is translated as CASSPYGGKIDTQYF.